These 19 T cell receptor beta chains originate from one sample sequenced in a study of blood T cell repertoires in COVID-19. Clones were read by immunoSEQ multiplex PCR, and TCRdb kept only the in-frame ones, dropping some. Here the sample spans about 150,000 clones, 84% being singletons. Sequencing was done on a sample of PBMCs or T cells enriched from blood (not recorded which). The origin of the receptors is a woman between 50 and 59 years old who had been exposed to COVID-19.

The chain combines TRBV9 with TRBJ2-1; 12 bases line up with TRBD2. In germline, CDR1 is SGDLS, CDR2 YYNGEE. Trimming removed 0 bases from V and 7 bases from J; junction bases left unmatched: 11. The CDR3 has 18 amino acids. CDR3 nucleotides: TGTGCCAGCAGCGTAGCCCCTCGCCTAGCGGGGGGGCCGAATGAGCAGTTCTTC. Amino acid sequence: CASSVAPRLAGGPNEQFF.

The V call is TRBV9, the J call TRBJ2-1; D is uncertain. V lost 0 bases and J 6 bases, leaving 13 bases between the germline ends. The CDR3 runs to 15 residues. Looked up from germline, CDR1 is SGDLS and CDR2 is YYNGEE. Here the CDR3 reads CASSVDLRQPNEQFF. The CDR3 nucleotides read TGTGCCAGCAGCGTAGATCTGCGTCAACCCAATGAGCAGTTCTTC.

This chain joins TRBV7-3 and TRBJ2-6, with no clear D. The CDR3 is made up of 14 amino acids. The germline gives CDR1 SGHTA, CDR2 FQGTGA. Between the trimmed V and J ends, which lost 5 bases and 2 bases, there was a span of 7 bases. The CDR3 sequence is CASSPRTGANVLTF. DNA for the CDR3: TGTGCCAGCAGCCCTAGGACTGGGGCCAACGTCCTGACTTTC.

The V and J genes are TRBV15 and TRBJ2-2; no definite D call. Trimming removed 8 bases at V and 4 bases at J, with 14 bases between. Germline CDR1 is LNHNV and CDR2 is YYDKDF (reference sequence). This CDR3 has 14 amino acids. This chain's CDR3 is CATDIGSGTGELFF. The CDR3, as DNA: TGTGCCACCGATATCGGATCGGGCACCGGGGAGCTGTTTTTT.

The V gene is TRBV27, the J gene TRBJ2-3; TRBD2 aligns across 7 bases. Per the germline V gene, CDR1 is MNHEY and CDR2 is SMNVEV (reference sequence). The CDR3 length is 17 residues. Trimming at V came to 3 bases and at J to 1 base, leaving 10 bases not matched to a gene. The CDR3 loop is CASSLIPGLQGTDTQYF. The CDR3 nucleotides read TGTGCCAGCAGTTTGATTCCGGGACTACAAGGCACAGATACGCAGTATTTT.

The chain has TRBV7-9 and TRBJ2-5; 10 nucleotides align to TRBD2. This CDR3 region has 17 residues. CDR1 is SEHNR and CDR2 is FQNEAQ in the germline V gene (reference sequence). The V segment lost 7 bases and the J segment 5 bases; nucleotides outside the gene matches: 16. The CDR3 coding sequence is TGTGCCAGCACCCCGGGACTAGCGTTAACGCCGTGGGAGACCCAGTACTTC. This encodes CASTPGLALTPWETQYF. Together with reference TRBV7-9 and TRBJ2-5, the CDR3 gives the full variable domain: DTGVSQNPRHKITKRGQNVTFRCDPISEHNRLYWYRQTLGQGPEFLTYFQNEAQLEKSRLLSDRFSAERPKGSFSTLEIQRTEQGDSAMYLCASTPGLALTPWETQYFGPGTRLLVL.

The chain has TRBV2 and TRBJ2-7, with 7 bases that match TRBD2. Trimming took 6 bases from V and 2 from J; bases not matched to a gene: 7. This CDR3 has 14 amino acids. The germline CDR1 and CDR2 sequences are SNHLY and FYNNEI. The CDR3 DNA follows: TGTGCCAGCAGGCGGGCTAGCGGTGCCTACGAGCAGTACTTC. It encodes CASRRASGAYEQYF.

The DNA of the CDR3 is TGCGCCAGCAGCCAACCCGGGACTAGCGGGGGACAAGAGACCCAGTACTTC. Its protein product is CASSQPGTSGGQETQYF. The chain recombines TRBV4-1 with TRBJ2-5; 14 bases line up with TRBD2. J was trimmed by 2 bases and V by 2 bases; bases with no gene match: 4. The CDR3 sequence is 17 residues long. Germline-derived CDR1 and CDR2 are MGHRA and YSYEKL.

The DNA for the CDR3 is TGTGCCAGCAGCACGGGGACAGCCATTCAGTACTTC. This codes for CASSTGTAIQYF. The gene calls are TRBV5-6 and TRBJ2-4, with 7 bases matching TRBD1. Germline V gene data show CDR1 as SGHDT and CDR2 as YYEEEE. Trimming at V came to 4 bases and at J to 9 bases, leaving 4 bases not matched to a gene. The CDR3 has 12 amino acids.

The chain links TRBV3-1 (or the pseudogene TRBV3-2) to TRBJ2-5, with TRBD2 matching 7 bases. Germline CDR1 LGHDT, CDR2 YNNKEL (reference sequence). Trimming removed 8 bases from V and 2 bases from J; junction bases left unmatched: 5. The CDR3 loop spans 13 amino acids. CDR3 in amino acids: CASREAWQETQYF. The CDR3 nucleotides are TGTGCCAGCCGGGAGGCGTGGCAAGAGACCCAGTACTTC.

CDR3 region: CSVDGQGYRGYTF. CDR3 nucleotides: TGCAGCGTTGACGGCCAGGGGTATCGTGGCTACACCTTC. This chain connects TRBV29-1 to TRBJ1-2; D may be TRBD1 (6 bases). This CDR3 is 13 amino acids long. With 3 bases removed from V and 7 bases from J, the gap between germline ends came to 15 bases. Looked up from germline, CDR1 is SQVTM and CDR2 is ANQGSEA.

The rearrangement links TRBV10-3 to TRBJ2-7, with a weak D call TRBD2 (6 bases). Per germline, CDR1 ENHRY and CDR2 SYGVKD. The length of the CDR3 is 11 residues. The germline V and J ends were trimmed by 4 bases and 5 bases, with 6 bases remaining between them. CDR3 in amino acids: CAISAGDEQYF. The CDR3 nucleotides read TGTGCCATCAGTGCGGGGGACGAGCAGTACTTC.

DNA for the CDR3: TGTGCCAGCAGCCCCGGAGGCCGTAATGAGAAGTATTTT. This encodes CASSPGGRNEKYF. The gene calls are TRBV7-8 and TRBJ2-3; D is possibly TRBD2 (5 bases). The CDR3 totals 13 residues. The germline V gene encodes CDR1 SGHVS and CDR2 FQNEAQ. Trimming stripped 5 bases from V and 13 bases from J, with 19 bases between.

V and J are TRBV7-2 and TRBJ2-3; TRBD2 is a possible D gene (6 bases). Germline values: CDR1 SGHTA, CDR2 FQGNSA. V shed 5 bases and J shed 1 base, with 16 bases lying between them. This CDR3 spans 16 amino acids. The CDR3 DNA follows: TGTGCCAGCAGCCCGGGGTGGAGGGAGGGCACAGATACGCAGTATTTT. Its protein is CASSPGWREGTDTQYF.

The J gene is TRBJ2-5, the V gene TRBV15; the D gene is possibly TRBD2 (5 bases). V was pared by 1 base and J by 1 base, with 10 bases between. CDR1 is LNHNV and CDR2 is YYDKDF in the germline V gene (reference sequence). The length of the CDR3 is 15 residues. The CDR3 DNA is TGTGCCACCAGCAGAGCCAGAGGGTCCCAAGAGACCCAGTACTTC. Protein sequence: CATSRARGSQETQYF.

The gene calls are TRBV19 and TRBJ1-6; D may be TRBD1 (5 bases). The germline V and J ends were trimmed by 4 bases and 1 base, with 11 bases remaining between them. The CDR3 loop spans 16 amino acids. Germline-derived CDR1 and CDR2 are LNHDA and SQIVND (reference sequence). The CDR3 DNA reads TGTGCCAGTAGTAACCCCGGGGGGTCCTATAATTCACCCCTCCACTTT. As protein: CASSNPGGSYNSPLHF.

This sequence joins TRBV5-1 and TRBJ1-5; 10 bases line up with TRBD1. The CDR3 covers 15 residues. The germline CDR1 and CDR2 sequences are SGHRS and YFSETQ. V shed 4 bases, J shed 8 bases, and the junction held 9 bases outside the gene matches. The CDR3 sequence is CASSRQGAEAEPQHF. CDR3 in DNA: TGCGCCAGCAGCCGACAGGGGGCGGAAGCGGAGCCCCAGCATTTT. Filled out from reference TRBV5-1 and TRBJ1-5, the complete variable domain reads KAGVTQTPRYLIKTRGQQVTLSCSPISGHRSVSWYQQTPGQGLQFLFEYFSETQRNKGNFPGRFSGRQFSNSRSEMNVSTLELGDSALYLCASSRQGAEAEPQHFGDGTRLSIL.

The chain has TRBV7-6 and TRBJ2-3, with a possible D match to TRBD2 (6 bases). Trimming removed 0 bases at V and 2 bases at J, with 9 bases between. The CDR3 is made up of 15 amino acids. From germline, CDR1 is SGHVS and CDR2 FNYEAQ. CDR3 sequence: CASSLAGGFTDTQYF. The CDR3 DNA sequence: TGTGCCAGCAGCTTAGCGGGAGGATTCACAGATACGCAGTATTTT.

This clone occurred many times. The V and J genes are TRBV24-1 and TRBJ2-1, with D hard to call. V lost 4 bases, J lost 2 bases, and 8 bases lay in between. Germline CDR1 is KGHDR and CDR2 is SFDVKD. CDR3 length: 14 amino acids. The CDR3, as DNA: TGTGCCACCAGTGACCCCGGTCCCTACAATGAGCAGTTCTTC. Its protein product is CATSDPGPYNEQFF.